These T cell receptor beta chains were read from a single sample in a study of T cells in Graves' hyperthyroidism and ophthalmopathy. Using its own MiXCR run on the multiplex PCR reads, TCRdb lists one record per CDR3 protein. The sample lists roughly 740,000 distinct CDR3 sequences, about a sixth seen once, with roughly 8% in the top ten. The material sequenced was blood. The receptors derive from a man younger than 35 with Graves' hyperthyroidism. The CDR3 runs from the conserved cysteine through the conserved F or W. The D gene is left open where the match is weak. Some rows have no size entry. The others give once, few or many, or a class for an expanded clone.

d_call,j_call,v_call,clone_size,cdr3_aa,cdr3_nt
TRBD1,TRBJ2-7,TRBV10-3,.,CAISESRGGQGTEQYF,TGTGCCATCAGTGAGTCAAGGGGTGGACAGGGGACCGAGCAGTACTTC
.,TRBJ1-1,TRBV7-9,.,CASSNQGGTEAFF,TGTGCCAGCAGCAACCAGGGAGGCACTGAAGCTTTCTTT
TRBD1,TRBJ2-1,TRBV19,few,CASSPTGTGGKRSSYNEQFF,TGTGCCAGTAGTCCCACCGGGACAGGCGGAAAGCGAAGCTCCTACAATGAGCAGTTCTTC
.,TRBJ2-3,TRBV7-2,many,CASSLEGLAYTDTQYF,TGTGCCAGCAGCTTAGAGGGGCTAGCATACACAGATACGCAGTATTTT
.,TRBJ2-5,TRBV29-1,.,CSVEEGGTETQYF,TGCAGCGTTGAGGAGGGGGGGACAGAGACCCAGTACTTC
.,TRBJ1-1,TRBV7-9,many,CASSLAGPAAEAFF,TGTGCCAGCAGCTTAGCGGGTCCTGCCGCTGAAGCTTTCTTT
TRBD2,TRBJ2-1,TRBV28,many,CASSPALAGYEQFF,TGTGCCAGCAGTCCGGCGCTAGCGGGATATGAGCAGTTCTTC
TRBD2,TRBJ2-3,TRBV28,many,CASSSPVAGGADTQYF,TGTGCCAGCAGTTCCCCCGTAGCGGGAGGCGCAGATACGCAGTATTTT
.,TRBJ1-2,TRBV29-1,many,CSGLGVNGYTF,TGCAGCGGCTTGGGAGTAAATGGCTACACCTTC
TRBD2,TRBJ2-3,TRBV10-3,.,CAISESLAGADTQYF,TGTGCCATCAGTGAATCCCTAGCGGGAGCAGATACGCAGTATTTT
.,TRBJ2-1,TRBV7-2,few,CASSFDGGGPNEQFF,TGTGCCAGCAGCTTTGATGGAGGTGGGCCGAATGAGCAGTTCTTC
.,TRBJ1-6,TRBV12-3/TRBV12-4,.,CASRDLSSPLHF,TGTGCCAGCAGGGACCTAAGTTCACCCCTCCACTTT
TRBD2,TRBJ2-7,TRBV30,few,CAWGRARGSYEQYF,TGTGCCTGGGGGAGGGCCAGAGGCTCCTACGAGCAGTACTTC
.,TRBJ2-1,TRBV20-1,few,CSARNGLYYNEQFF,TGCAGTGCTAGAAACGGCCTGTACTACAATGAGCAGTTCTTC
.,TRBJ1-1,TRBV27,many,CASSLFPGETEAFF,TGTGCCAGCAGTTTATTCCCGGGGGAAACTGAAGCTTTCTTT
TRBD1,TRBJ2-7,TRBV20-1,.,CSARVKGAGPYEQYF,TGCAGTGCTAGAGTCAAGGGGGCCGGACCCTACGAGCAGTACTTC
TRBD2,TRBJ2-1,TRBV6-5,few,CASSYPASGRNEQFF,TGTGCCAGCAGTTACCCGGCTAGCGGGAGGAATGAGCAGTTCTTC
.,TRBJ2-1,TRBV5-5,.,CASSLHRDIYNEQFF,TGTGCCAGCAGCCTCCACCGGGACATTTACAATGAGCAGTTCTTC
.,TRBJ2-1,TRBV2,few,CASSGVVVYGEQFF,TGTGCCAGCAGTGGAGTAGTGGTCTACGGTGAGCAGTTCTTC
.,TRBJ2-1,TRBV4-2,.,CASSQSGRSPLGEQFF,TGTGCCAGCAGCCAATCAGGTCGGAGCCCCTTGGGTGAGCAGTTCTTC
TRBD2,TRBJ2-5,TRBV28,.,CASRPPGLAGGETQYF,TGTGCCAGCAGGCCCCCTGGACTAGCGGGAGGAGAGACCCAGTACTTC
.,TRBJ2-5,TRBV9,few,CASSGASGVRETQYF,TGTGCCAGCAGCGGGGCATCAGGGGTTAGAGAGACCCAGTACTTC
.,TRBJ1-5,TRBV29-1,.,CSVTGGGNQPQHF,TGCAGCGTCACAGGAGGAGGGAATCAGCCCCAGCATTTT
.,TRBJ2-7,TRBV30,few,CAWSSGVSYEQYF,TGTGCCTGGAGTTCAGGGGTCTCCTACGAGCAGTACTTC
TRBD2,TRBJ2-7,TRBV12-3/TRBV12-4,many,CASSLAGILNEQYF,TGTGCCAGCAGCCTAGCGGGAATCCTAAACGAGCAGTACTTC
.,TRBJ2-1,TRBV6-1,few,CASSPYPIRHNNEQFF,TGTGCCAGCAGTCCCTACCCTATCCGACACAACAATGAGCAGTTCTTC
TRBD2,TRBJ2-3,TRBV9,.,CASSVGSGGYTDTQYF,TGTGCCAGCAGCGTTGGTAGCGGGGGCTACACAGATACGCAGTATTTT
TRBD2,TRBJ2-7,TRBV24-1,many,CATSAAGGTHEQYF,TGTGCCACCAGTGCAGCGGGAGGGACCCACGAGCAGTACTTC